The 6 T cell receptor beta chains below all came from one sample that was sequenced in a study of T cell changes during pregnancy in multiple sclerosis (dated by TCRdb to between 2018 and 2021). The library came from the immunoSEQ multiplex PCR assay. TCRdb provides this immuneACCESS table in a form limited to in-frame rearrangements. Some clones are lacking; in checked studies, under half of them reflect an unresolved V gene, and why the rest are absent is not known. The sample yields approximately 20,000 clones; under 95% were counted once. The top ten constitute 0.6% to 0.85% of the sample. This specimen consisted of CD4+ T cells from peripheral blood mononuclear cells, obtained in the third trimester of pregnancy. Receptor source: a female donor with multiple sclerosis, enrolled in a pregnancy study.

The chain has TRBV9 and TRBJ2-1, with TRBD2 identical over 9 bases. In germline, CDR1 is SGDLS, CDR2 YYNGEE. The V gene end was trimmed by 5 bases and the J gene end by 6 bases; junction bases not matched to a gene: 12. The length of the CDR3 is 16 residues. This chain's CDR3 is CASSARGAGGLNEQFF. CDR3 in DNA: TGTGCCAGCAGTGCCAGAGGGGCGGGGGGGCTCAATGAGCAGTTCTTC.

The chain employs TRBV19 and TRBJ1-2; 10 bases match TRBD1. Trimming at V came to 5 bases and at J to 7 bases, leaving 7 bases not matched to a gene. Germline V gives CDR1 LNHDA, CDR2 SQIVND (reference sequence). This CDR3 region has 14 residues. CDR3 nucleotides: TGTGCCAGTAGTCCCCGGGACAGGGGCCCTGGCTACACCTTC. The encoded protein is CASSPRDRGPGYTF.

The chain joins TRBV5-1 to TRBJ2-2, with 9 bases fitting TRBD1. V lost 0 bases to trimming and J lost 6 bases; unmatched junction nucleotides: 6. Germline CDR1 reads SGHRS; CDR2 reads YFSETQ. The CDR3 has 16 residues. DNA for the CDR3: TGCGCCAGCAGCTTGGCGGGACAGGGTACGGCCGGGGAGCTGTTTTTT. Its protein is CASSLAGQGTAGELFF.

The gene calls are TRBV5-1 and TRBJ1-2; the match to TRBD1 covers 8 bases. This CDR3 is 12 amino acids long. Germline V lookup: CDR1 SGHRS, CDR2 YFSETQ. V was clipped by 7 bases and J by 6 bases; unmatched bases: 5. CDR3 amino acids: CASSGQGHGYTF. The DNA for the CDR3 is TGCGCCAGCTCCGGACAGGGCCATGGCTACACCTTC.

V is TRBV11-2 and J is TRBJ1-5; TRBD1 matches at 8 bases. This CDR3 is built from 14 residues. V shed 6 bases, J shed 4 bases, and the junction held 5 bases outside the gene matches. Germline CDR1 and CDR2: SGHAT and FQNNGV. CDR3 sequence: CASSFGQGNQPQHF. The CDR3 bases are TGTGCCAGCAGTTTTGGACAGGGAAATCAGCCCCAGCATTTT. The whole variable domain, remainder taken from reference TRBV11-2 and TRBJ1-5, is EAGVAQSPRYKIIEKRQSVAFWCNPISGHATLYWYQQILGQGPKLLIQFQNNGVVDDSQLPKDRFSAERLKGVDSTLKIQPAKLEDSAVYLCASSFGQGNQPQHFGDGTRLSIL.

The genes are TRBV12-5 and TRBJ2-1, with D possibly being TRBD1 (6 bases). Trimming took off 0 bases at V and 7 bases at J, with 22 bases between the two ends. The germline V gene encodes CDR1 LGHNT and CDR2 FRNRAP. The CDR3 consists of 18 residues. The CDR3, as DNA: TGTGCTAGTGGTTTGGTACCTGACGGACAGACTTTTCGGAATGAGCAGTTCTTC. Translating it yields CASGLVPDGQTFRNEQFF. The full variable domain, completed using reference TRBV12-5 and TRBJ2-1, is DARVTQTPRHKVTEMGQEVTMRCQPILGHNTVFWYRQTMMQGLELLAYFRNRAPLDDSGMPKDRFSAEMPDATLATLKIQPSEPRDSAVYFCASGLVPDGQTFRNEQFFGPGTRLTVL.